Following are 14 T cell receptor beta chains from one sample sequenced in a study of T cells in women clearing cervical HPV infection. Measured with immunoSEQ multiplex PCR; TCRdb has only the in-frame clones, and not every one. This repertoire comprises tens of thousands of clones; its ten largest clones make up approximately 6%. The material sequenced was blood buffy coat. All receptors come from a woman aged 18 to 69 with a cervical HPV16 infection that either progressed to CIN3+ or cleared (not recorded which).

A word on this clone: With the read ending 3 residues before the CDR3 end, the germline J gene is used to fill in that end. The V and J genes are TRBV7-9 and TRBJ2-3, with a weak D call TRBD1 (5 bases). Germline assignment: CDR1 SEHNR and CDR2 FQNEAQ (reference sequence). The CDR3 is 13 residues long. The DNA read from the CDR3 is TGTGCCAGCAGCTTAGGCAGGGCTCAGCCG. It is translated as CASSLGRAQP. The whole CDR3 reads CASSLGRAQPQYF.

To note about this clone: The read stops 3 residues short of the end of the CDR3; the missing end is completed from the germline J gene. The chain combines TRBV2 with TRBJ1-1; 9 nucleotides line up with TRBD1. The CDR3 sequence is 15 residues long. Germline CDR1 reads SNHLY; CDR2 reads FYNNEI. V trimming: 4 bases; J trimming: 1 base; junction bases outside the gene matches: 4. CDR3 in amino acids: CASSGTGAPNTEAFF. The sequenced part of the CDR3 DNA is TGTGCCAGCAGTGGGACAGGGGCCCCGAACACTGAA.

Partial CDR3 DNA: TGTGCCAGCAGGGGGGAGGGGGAGTTGAGTTCACCC. It is translated as CASRGEGELSSP. The whole CDR3 is CASRGEGELSSPLHF. The chain links TRBV28 to TRBJ1-6, with D possibly matching TRBD1 (6 bases). The read finishes 3 residues shy of the CDR3 end, and the germline J gene is used to complete it. Trimming took off 6 bases at V and 9 bases at J, with 18 bases between the two ends. The CDR3 has 15 residues. Looked up from germline, CDR1 is MDHEN and CDR2 is SYDVKM.

With regard to this clone: The missing CDR3 end, 3 residues past where the read stops, is filled in from the germline J gene. The rearrangement links TRBV19 to TRBJ2-3, with 8 bases identical to TRBD1. The CDR3 length is 14 residues. The germline V gene has CDR1 LNHDA and CDR2 SQIVND (reference sequence). The CDR3 bases that were read are TGTGCCAGTAGTATGGGGGGACAGGTCGAGACG. This encodes CASSMGGQVET. The CDR3 as a whole reads CASSMGGQVETQYF.

As concerns this clone: The CDR3 end lies 3 residues beyond the end of the read and is filled in from the germline J gene. The gene calls are TRBV7-3 and TRBJ2-1, with 7 nucleotides matching TRBD2. There are 18 residues in the CDR3. Germline V lookup: CDR1 SGHTA, CDR2 FQGTGA. V gave up 4 bases and J gave up 7 bases; unmatched junction bases: 19. The CDR3 DNA, read in part, is TGTGCCAGCAGCTCTAGCCTCCTAGGGGCGGGGGTGGGGAATGAG. Amino acid sequence: CASSSSLLGAGVGNE. The whole CDR3 sequence is CASSSSLLGAGVGNEQFF. Full variable domain (outside the CDR3, taken from reference TRBV7-3 and TRBJ2-1): GAGVSQTPSNKVTEKGKYVELRCDPISGHTALYWYRQSLGQGPEFLIYFQGTGAADDSGLPNDRFFAVRPEGSVSTLKIQRTERGDSAVYLCASSSSLLGAGVGNEQFFGPGTRLTVL.

On this clone itself: Read coverage stops 3 residues before the CDR3 terminus; the germline J gene supplies the remainder. V and J are TRBV7-8 and TRBJ2-2; 8 nucleotides agree with TRBD2. Germline lookup yields CDR1 SGHVS and CDR2 FQNEAQ. The CDR3 sequence is 16 residues long. V lost 5 bases and J lost 5; bases outside the gene matches: 10. This CDR3 is CASSLGVRGRTGELFF. The sequenced CDR3 bases are TGTGCCAGCAGCCTAGGAGTTCGCGGGAGGACCGGGGAG.

In the case of this clone: Read coverage stops 3 residues before the CDR3 terminus; the germline J gene supplies the remainder. The genes are TRBV6-2 or TRBV6-3 and TRBJ2-3, with 10 bases aligning to TRBD1. In germline, CDR1 is MNHEY, CDR2 SVGEGT. The CDR3 length is 15 residues. The part of the CDR3 DNA that was read is TGTGCCAGCAGCCCGGGACAGGGGCGAGAGCAGCCG. It translates to CASSPGQGREQP. The full CDR3 is CASSPGQGREQPQYF.

Details on this clone: The read ends 3 residues shy of where the CDR3 ends; the end is completed using the germline J gene. The chain recombines TRBV7-3 with TRBJ2-3, with 12 bases matching TRBD2. Germline assignment: CDR1 SGHTA and CDR2 FQGTGA. V was clipped by 1 base and J by 5 bases; unmatched bases: 7. The CDR3 runs to 17 residues. The chain's CDR3 is CASSLIASGGEKDTQYF. CDR3 DNA (partial): TGTGCCAGCAGCTTAATCGCTAGCGGGGGGGAAAAAGATACG.

As for this clone: The read comes to an end 3 residues before the CDR3 does, leaving the germline J gene to fill in the end. The chain is built from TRBV18 and TRBJ1-1; 7 bases fit TRBD1. CDR1 is KGHSH, CDR2 LQKENI, per germline. The V segment lost 2 bases and the J segment 0 bases; nucleotides outside the gene matches: 3. This CDR3 contains 15 residues. This CDR3 reads CASSPGQAVNTEAFF. CDR3 bases read: TGTGCCAGCTCACCAGGACAGGCGGTGAACACTGAA.

Concerning this clone itself: Read data end 3 residues before the CDR3 end; the end is taken from the germline J gene. J is TRBJ2-3 and V is TRBV20-1; possibly TRBD2 for D (5 bases). V lost 6 bases, J lost 7 bases, and 20 bases lay in between. The germline V gene has CDR1 DFQATT and CDR2 SNEGSKA (reference sequence). CDR3 length: 14 amino acids. The CDR3 DNA, read in part, is TGCAGTGCCACGCCCCGAGCGGAACTTCATACG. It translates to CSATPRAELHT. The entire CDR3 reads CSATPRAELHTQYF.

A remark on this clone: The read comes to an end 3 residues before the CDR3 does, leaving the germline J gene to fill in the end. The chain carries TRBV27 and TRBJ1-1; 7 bases align to TRBD1. V lost 7 bases, J lost 4 bases, and 9 bases stayed unmatched. The length of the CDR3 is 14 residues. Germline-derived CDR1 and CDR2 are MNHEY and SMNVEV (reference sequence). CDR3 in amino acids: CASNPLPGGTEAFF. The covered CDR3 bases are TGTGCCAGCAATCCCCTTCCAGGGGGCACTGAA.

On this clone itself: The CDR3 is cut off 3 residues early in the read; its end comes from the germline J gene. This chain joins TRBV7-9 and TRBJ2-7, with 7 nucleotides matching TRBD1. This CDR3 spans 13 amino acids. V was pared by 5 bases and J by 6 bases, with 7 bases of the junction left unmatched. The germline CDR1 and CDR2 sequences are SEHNR and FQNEAQ (reference sequence). CDR3 in amino acids: CASSRQGEGEQYF. The sequenced part of the CDR3 DNA is TGTGCCAGCAGCCGACAGGGAGAGGGCGAG.

The part of the CDR3 DNA that was read is TGTGCCATCAGTAGGGACTGGGGCTCTGGAAACACC. It is translated as CAISRDWGSGNT. The whole CDR3 protein reads CAISRDWGSGNTIYF. The rearrangement uses TRBV10-3 and TRBJ1-3; TRBD1 is a possible D gene (5 bases). The CDR3 is cut off 3 residues early in the read; its end comes from the germline J gene. This CDR3 is 15 amino acids long. Germline V lookup: CDR1 ENHRY, CDR2 SYGVKD. V lost 5 bases and J lost 0, with 11 bases in between.

In the case of this clone: Read data end 3 residues before the CDR3 end; the end is taken from the germline J gene. The chain joins TRBV7-6 to TRBJ2-7; 10 nucleotides match TRBD1. Trimming removed 5 bases from V and 5 bases from J; junction bases left unmatched: 9. Germline V lookup: CDR1 SGHVS, CDR2 FNYEAQ. This CDR3 is built from 15 residues. The CDR3 sequence is CASSGDRDRGNEQYF. The sequenced CDR3 bases are TGTGCCAGCAGCGGGGACCGGGACAGGGGAAACGAG.